This TCR beta chain was identified in a study of CD8 T cells in ankylosing spondylitis. This CDR3 is 15 amino acids long. V was trimmed by 6 bases and J by 7 bases, leaving 19 bases between them. Germline V gene data show CDR1 as MNHEY and CDR2 as SVGAGI. Overall study results and limits: Eight highly homologous variants formed a TCR beta motif that appeared characteristic of ankylosing spondylitis blood. According to the report, clones linked to the disease were significantly enriched in matched synovial fluid samples taken from ankylosing spondylitis patients.

This clonotype was found many times. Its matching antigen is unknown. Quantitative molecular-barcoded 5'-RACE generated the TCR beta libraries. TCRdb processed the 5' RACE reads anew with MiXCR; each CDR3 protein has one entry. Here the sample spans 450,000 to 550,000 distinct CDR3 sequences, about 5.2% being singletons. The sequenced sample consisted of blood, either unsorted or a sorted T cell fraction (not recorded which). The chain employs TRBV6-5 and TRBJ2-4, with D perhaps matching TRBD1 or TRBD2 (5 bases each). The receptor comes from a male donor with ankylosing spondylitis. The CDR3 DNA sequence: TGTGCCAGCAGCTACAGGACTCGACCGGGGAACATTCAGTACTTC. Its protein is CASSYRTRPGNIQYF.